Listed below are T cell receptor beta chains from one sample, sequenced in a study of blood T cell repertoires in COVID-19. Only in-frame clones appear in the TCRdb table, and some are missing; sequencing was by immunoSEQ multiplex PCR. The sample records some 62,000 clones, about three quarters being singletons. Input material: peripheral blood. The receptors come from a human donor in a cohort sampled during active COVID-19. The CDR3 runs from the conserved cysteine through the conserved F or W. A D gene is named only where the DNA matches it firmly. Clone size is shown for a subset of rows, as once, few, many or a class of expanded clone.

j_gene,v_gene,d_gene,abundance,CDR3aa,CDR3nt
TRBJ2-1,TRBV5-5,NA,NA,CASSLGGQVSGEQFF,TGTGCCAGCAGCTTGGGCGGACAGGTCAGCGGGGAGCAGTTCTTC
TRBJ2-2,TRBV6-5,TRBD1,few,CASSYFQGAPSGELFF,TGTGCCAGCAGTTACTTTCAGGGGGCGCCGTCCGGGGAGCTGTTTTTT
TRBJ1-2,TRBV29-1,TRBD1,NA,CSVGETGALGGYTF,TGCAGCGTTGGGGAGACAGGGGCCTTGGGAGGCTACACCTTC
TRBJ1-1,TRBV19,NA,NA,CASSIGQTNTEAFF,TGTGCCAGTAGTATTGGGCAGACGAACACTGAAGCTTTCTTT
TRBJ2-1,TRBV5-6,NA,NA,CASSLALVFGIDEQFF,TGTGCCAGCAGCTTGGCGCTAGTGTTCGGGATCGATGAGCAGTTCTTC
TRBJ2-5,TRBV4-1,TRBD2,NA,CASSQVGSGGPGETQYF,TGCGCCAGCAGCCAAGTTGGTAGCGGGGGGCCCGGGGAGACCCAGTACTTC
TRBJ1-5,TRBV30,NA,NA,CAWKSGVGNQPQHF,TGTGCCTGGAAGTCAGGGGTTGGCAATCAGCCCCAGCATTTT
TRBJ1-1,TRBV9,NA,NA,CASSVVPDKNTEAFF,TGTGCCAGCAGCGTAGTTCCGGACAAGAACACTGAAGCTTTCTTT
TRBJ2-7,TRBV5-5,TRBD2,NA,CASSLVAGGAYEQYF,TGTGCCAGCAGCTTGGTGGCGGGGGGTGCCTACGAGCAGTACTTC
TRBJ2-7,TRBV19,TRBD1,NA,CASSLGQGPSYEQYF,TGTGCCAGTAGTTTAGGACAGGGGCCGTCCTACGAGCAGTACTTC
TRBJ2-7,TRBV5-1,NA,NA,CASSLSVDRMAYEQYF,TGCGCCAGCAGCTTGTCGGTTGACAGGATGGCCTACGAGCAGTACTTC
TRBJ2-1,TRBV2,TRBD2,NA,CASSERGGYNEQFF,TGTGCCAGCAGTGAGCGGGGGGGTTACAATGAGCAGTTCTTC
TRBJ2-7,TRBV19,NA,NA,CATGRGGSYEQYF,TGTGCCACCGGGCGGGGAGGTTCCTACGAGCAGTACTTC
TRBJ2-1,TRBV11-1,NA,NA,CASSVAHRNEQFF,TGTGCCAGCAGCGTGGCTCACAGAAATGAGCAGTTCTTC
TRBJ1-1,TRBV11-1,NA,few,CASGGRAGTTEAFF,TGTGCCAGCGGGGGCCGGGCAGGGACCACTGAAGCTTTCTTT
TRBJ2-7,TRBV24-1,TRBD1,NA,CATSGQGDEQYF,TGTGCCACCAGTGGACAGGGGGACGAGCAGTACTTC
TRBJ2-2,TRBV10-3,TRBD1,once,CAISEFGQGVTGELFF,TGTGCCATCAGTGAGTTCGGGCAGGGGGTGACCGGGGAGCTGTTTTTT